This T cell receptor beta chain was identified in a study of PD-1 blockade in classical Hodgkin lymphoma (TCRdb year 2020). Background on the whole study: Nivolumab dosing was 3 mg/kg intravenously every 2 weeks, continuing until either disease progression or unacceptable toxicity. The study used TCR beta sequencing and CyTOF to define a peripheral blood immune signature of response to PD-1 blockade in classical Hodgkin lymphoma.

Here is what the overall study found, with its caveats: Lower diversity was seen in patients whose nivolumab began less than 1 year after ASCT, and these patients were left out of later analyses so that immune reconstitution would not confound the results. By C4D1, a significant rise was seen in CD4+ TCR diversity but not in CD8+ TCR diversity (p=0.0027 vs p=0.16), and the rise was most apparent among complete responders (p=0.02). Trial patients with a complete response had baseline diversity similar to that of newly diagnosed patients, while partial responders and progressors had significantly lower diversity. The study was limited to a single clinical trial cohort, and causes of repertoire differences, possibly disease activity or prior therapy, remained undefined. Baseline TCR diversity was reported as lower in newly diagnosed patients than in healthy donors, and lower still in relapsed/refractory patients.

Genomic DNA was isolated using the Qiagen DNeasy kit from unsorted PBMCs as well as from negatively selected CD4+ and CD8+ fractions. TCR beta CDR3 regions were subjected to amplification by immunoSEQ multiplex PCR with primers that anneal to V and J segments. Amplification bias was minimized using a synthetic immune receptor repertoire, and residual bias was removed computationally after sequencing. The authors processed their data as follows. Repertoire diversity was quantified as the Shannon entropy index using custom Python scripts. Unsorted, CD4+ and CD8+ repertoires were examined separately, except in combined analyses, for which CD4+ and CD8+ sequences were merged in silico. Clonal expansion was defined as a frequency increase of at least 2-fold after treatment compared with C1D1, and clones undetected at baseline were assigned a pseudocount of 0.5. Clones with 0 or 1 copy at C1D1 were classified as singleton clones, and clones with 2 or more copies were classified as non-singleton clones. Clones expanded in unsorted samples were assigned a CD4+, CD8+ or unknown annotation through matching of protein sequences in sorted samples from the same patient. Wilcoxon tests were applied to paired samples to test diversity changes from C1D1 to C4D1. TCRdb limited this immuneACCESS table to in-frame rearrangements with V and J called. A share of clones is missing; checked studies link under half to unresolved V genes, and the rest is unexplained. V and J calls and clone size are copied from that table; D and trimming were computed from the DNA. Recorded for this sample are 55,000 to 65,000 clones; 75% to 90% of them occurred a single time. Over 12% of the sample rests with the top ten.

This specimen's time point label, interpreted: cycle 1 day 1 (C1D1), immediately before nivolumab initiation. Relapse after autologous stem cell transplantation had occurred in all trial patients, and cohorts A, B and C were distinguished by prior brentuximab vedotin exposure. The trial cohort was composed of over 50 patients with relapsed/refractory classical Hodgkin lymphoma, for whom complete response, partial response or progressive disease was recorded as best overall response. In the multi-cohort phase II CheckMate 205 trial, trial patients received single-agent nivolumab. An independent review committee assessed best overall response by applying the 2007 International Working Group response criteria. PBMCs from the trial were collected at three points: immediately before nivolumab initiation (C1D1), and during therapy at cycle 2 day 1 and cycle 4 day 1. Peripheral blood was collected in 8 mL Vacutainer Cell Preparation Tubes, from which PBMCs were isolated by centrifugation and then cryopreserved.

V is pared back by 1 base and J by 4 bases, with 8 bases lying between the germline termini. From a lookup of the germline V gene (reference sequence), CDR1 and CDR2 are SEHNR and FQNEAQ. The CDR3 goes from the cysteine to the phenylalanine over 14 residues. Only the CDR3 DNA is retained, 42 bases long and in frame from the first base. Remarks on this clone: Its antigen has not been determined. Nothing much larger sits one base from this clone, and base qualities are not available.

This specimen was peripheral blood mononuclear cells (PBMCs), taken at baseline. Recombination connected TRBV7-9 to TRBJ2-1; TRBD2 is a weak D gene call, 6 bases matching. This sequence originates from a human donor with classical Hodgkin lymphoma. The CDR3 loop reads CASSLGRGYNEQFF. Here is the DNA: TGTGCCAGCAGCTTAGGCCGGGGGTACAATGAGCAGTTCTTC.